These 11 T cell receptor beta chains originate from one sample sequenced in a study of human T cells and chemical hapten exposure (TCRdb year 2021). What the time point label conveys for this sample: patch test 3, about 24 weeks after DPC sensitization. In light of the paper, this sample's treatment or condition label describes: therapeutic diphenylcyclopropenone sensitization with weekly scalp DPC. The protocol used for the library was RACE. Sequencing instrument: NextSeq 500. TCRdb itself trimmed the public reads at Q25 with fastp, ran MiXCR and retained productive beta chains. All rows with the same CDR3 protein become a single entry with the most common DNA and genes. In this sample the table shows more than 95,000 distinct CDR3 sequences, roughly a third of which occur a single time. The ten largest clones add up to roughly 2.7% of the sample. The sample in question was whole blood, obtained in connection with sensitization to the hapten diphenylcyclopropenone (DPC). The receptors come from a man aged 35 to 55 with alopecia areata. Some clones in this sample may be carry-over from other donors' samples.

This clonotype occurred a few times. The V gene is TRBV7-9, the J gene TRBJ2-1, with TRBD1 matching over 7 bases. The CDR3 spans 14 residues. CDR1 and CDR2 from the germline V gene are SEHNR and FQNEAQ (reference sequence). J gave up 4 bases and V 5 bases, and 5 bases lay outside the gene matches. The CDR3 spells CASSPGQPYNEQFF. The CDR3 DNA reads TGTGCCAGCAGCCCGGGACAGCCATACAATGAGCAGTTCTTC. Full variable domain (missing parts from reference TRBV7-9 and TRBJ2-1): DTGVSQNPRHKITKRGQNVTFRCDPISEHNRLYWYRQTLGQGPEFLTYFQNEAQLEKSRLLSDRFSAERPKGSFSTLEIQRTEQGDSAMYLCASSPGQPYNEQFFGPGTRLTVL.

This sequence joins TRBV6-2 or TRBV6-3 and TRBJ2-7; D may be TRBD2 (6 bases). V was pared by 10 bases and J by 5 bases, with 24 bases between. The CDR3 covers 15 residues. CDR1 is MNHEY, CDR2 SVGEGT, per germline. Here the CDR3 reads CATGVTGAANHEQYV. The CDR3 DNA follows: TGTGCCACCGGGGTGACGGGAGCCGCAAATCACGAGCAGTACGTC.

The J gene is TRBJ1-3, the V gene TRBV6-6; no reliable D call. Germline-derived CDR1 and CDR2 are MNHNY and SVGAGI (reference sequence). The CDR3 contains 18 residues. V lost 1 base and J 0 bases, leaving 16 bases between the germline ends. The CDR3 is CASSYWPGVTSSGNTIYF. In DNA form, the CDR3 reads TGTGCCAGCAGTTACTGGCCAGGCGTGACGAGCTCTGGAAACACCATATATTTT.

The count of this clonotype is one. The chain employs TRBV18 and TRBJ2-1; maybe TRBD2 (6 bases). Germline assignment: CDR1 KGHSH and CDR2 LQKENI. The CDR3 runs to 16 residues. Between the trimmed V and J ends, which lost 0 bases and 8 bases, there was a span of 17 bases. In DNA, the CDR3 is TGTGCCAGCTCACCACCTCCGGCTAGCGTTGGACATGAGCAGTTCTTC. Translation: CASSPPPASVGHEQFF.

This clonotype was found a few times. The chain is built from TRBV28 and TRBJ2-1; D is perhaps TRBD2 (5 bases). Deletions cut 5 bases from V and 15 bases from J, with 14 bases between. This CDR3 is 11 amino acids long. Germline CDR1 is MDHEN and CDR2 is SYDVKM. For the CDR3, the DNA is TGTGCCAGCAGTAAAACTAGGATTTTGTTCTTC. It yields the protein CASSKTRILFF.

The rearrangement links TRBV6-5 to TRBJ2-1; no definite D call. The germline CDR1 and CDR2 sequences are MNHEY and SVGAGI. The CDR3 is made up of 12 amino acids. V lost 6 bases, J lost 6 bases, and 9 bases lay in between. CDR3 region: CASRGTPNEQFF. The DNA of the CDR3 is TGTGCCAGCAGAGGCACTCCCAATGAGCAGTTCTTC.

Only a few counts were recorded for this clonotype. The J gene is TRBJ2-5, the V gene TRBV24-1; perhaps TRBD1 as D (6 bases). This CDR3 is 15 amino acids long. With 1 base removed from V and 2 bases from J, the gap between germline ends came to 10 bases. Germline values: CDR1 KGHDR, CDR2 SFDVKD. As DNA, the CDR3 is TGTGCCACCAGTGATTTCGTGCAGGGGCAAGAGACCCAGTACTTC. It is translated as CATSDFVQGQETQYF.

Regarding this clonotype: One end of the junction does not line up with germline, which may come from a read error. The chain uses TRBV7-7 and TRBJ2-3, with TRBD2 as a possible D gene (6 bases). The CDR3 totals 13 residues. CDR1 SSHAT and CDR2 FNYEAQ come from the germline V gene (reference sequence). The CDR3 sequence is CASTGGPADTQYF. The CDR3 bases are TGTGCTAGCACCGGAGGGCCGGCAGATACGCAGTATTTT. Full variable domain (missing parts from reference TRBV7-7 and TRBJ2-3): GAGVSQSPRYKVTKRGQDVTLRCDPISSHATLYWYQQALGQGPEFLTYFNYEAQPDKSGLPSDRFSAERPEGSISTLTIQRTEQRDSAMYRCASTGGPADTQYFGPGTRLTVL.

V gene TRBV6-1 combines with J gene TRBJ1-1; 7 bases align to TRBD1. This CDR3 has 16 amino acids. The trim removed 2 bases at V and 1 base at J, leaving 7 bases unmatched. Germline-derived CDR1 and CDR2 are MNHNS and SASEGT. CDR3 loop: CASSEPSGGKNTEAFF. For the CDR3, the DNA is TGTGCCAGCAGTGAACCGTCAGGGGGAAAGAACACTGAAGCTTTCTTT.

This clonotype occurred a few times. The V gene is TRBV7-2, the J gene TRBJ2-5, with TRBD2 identical over 12 bases. V lost 1 base, J lost 7 bases, and 4 bases stayed unmatched. This CDR3 contains 15 residues. Germline values: CDR1 SGHTA, CDR2 FQGNSA. The CDR3 DNA reads as TGTGCCAGCAGCTTAGAGACTAGCGGGAGTGTGACCCAGTACTTC. Protein sequence: CASSLETSGSVTQYF. The variable domain in full, with the rest retrieved from reference TRBV7-2 and TRBJ2-5, is GAGVSQSPSNKVTEKGKDVELRCDPISGHTALYWYRQSLGQGLEFLIYFQGNSAPDKSGLPSDRFSAERTGGSVSTLTIQRTQQEDSAVYLCASSLETSGSVTQYFGPGTRLLVL.

The rearrangement links TRBV29-1 to TRBJ2-7, with 10 bases lining up with TRBD2. Germline V gene data show CDR1 as SQVTM and CDR2 as ANQGSEA. There are 13 residues in the CDR3. Trimming at V came to 4 bases and at J to 2 bases, leaving 2 bases not matched to a gene. Written as DNA, the CDR3 is TGCAGCGTTGCCCTAGCGGGAGCCTACGAGCAGTACTTC. It specifies CSVALAGAYEQYF.